Reported below is one T cell receptor (beta chain). This sample was taken from a study of blood T cell repertoires in COVID-19. Generated by immunoSEQ multiplex PCR, the TCRdb table keeps only in-frame clones and is missing some. Altogether more than 50,000 clones are present, approximately 90% being singletons, with the ten largest covering just under 8.5%. V dropped 3 bases and J dropped 0 bases, with 10 bases sitting between them. Per germline, CDR1 SGHAT and CDR2 FQNNGV. CDR3 length: 15 residues. The sequencing sample was made of peripheral blood. V is TRBV11-2 and J is TRBJ2-3; D gene uncertain. This clonotype was sampled from a woman aged 40 to 50 with active COVID-19. The CDR3 spells CASSFGTSSTDTQYF. As DNA, the CDR3 is TGTGCCAGCAGCTTCGGTACCTCTAGCACAGATACGCAGTATTTT.